The 18 T cell receptor beta chains below come from one sample, sequenced in a study of T cell repertoires in ileal Crohn's disease. Time point denoted: neoterminal ileum biopsy at postoperative endoscopy, about 6 months after surgery. The method was immunoSEQ multiplex PCR; TCRdb's version includes in-frame clones alone and lacks a portion of them. This table holds about 17,000 clones, approximately 70% found once. Source material: ileal tissue. The origin of the receptors is an adult with Crohn's disease.

For this clone: The junction and the germline gene differ at one end; a read error may be behind it. Additional DNA sequences in this sample encode the identical CDR3. The chain carries TRBV5-4 and TRBJ2-7; 9 nucleotides match TRBD1. Germline values: CDR1 SGHNT, CDR2 YYREEE (reference sequence). The CDR3 has 16 amino acids. CDR3 residues: CASSSGISGTGLEQYF. For the CDR3, the DNA is TGTGCCAGTAGCTCTGGAATTTCTGGGACAGGGCTTGAGCAGTACTTC.

Only a few counts were recorded for this clone. The rearrangement uses TRBV7-2 and TRBJ1-4, with unresolved D. The CDR3 is 17 residues long. Trimming removed 1 base from V and 8 bases from J, with 20 bases in between. Germline CDR1 is SGHTA and CDR2 is FQGNSA. The CDR3 DNA reads TGTGCCAGCAGCTTAGAAAGGAGGGCAGTAAGAAACGAAAAACTGTTTTTT. Residues: CASSLERRAVRNEKLFF.

The V gene is TRBV9, the J gene TRBJ1-2; tentative D call: TRBD1 (6 bases). This CDR3 spans 15 amino acids. Trimming took 0 bases from V and 2 from J, leaving 11 bases between them. Germline V lookup: CDR1 SGDLS, CDR2 YYNGEE. For the CDR3, the DNA is TGTGCCAGCAGCGTAGGCAGGGGCCCCAACTATGGCTACACCTTC. It yields the protein CASSVGRGPNYGYTF. The variable domain in full, completed from reference TRBV9 and TRBJ1-2, reads DSGVTQTPKHLITATGQRVTLRCSPRSGDLSVYWYQQSLDQGLQFLIQYYNGEERAKGNILERFSAQQFPDLHSELNLSSLELGDSALYFCASSVGRGPNYGYTFGSGTRLTVV.

The chain combines TRBV5-4 with TRBJ2-4; D may be TRBD1 (6 bases). Germline CDR1 and CDR2: SGHNT and YYREEE (reference sequence). This CDR3 is built from 15 residues. Trimming removed 4 bases from V and 0 bases from J, with 11 bases in between. CDR3 in DNA: TGTGCCAGCAGCGAAGGACAGCTAGCCAAAAACATTCAGTACTTC. Translating it yields CASSEGQLAKNIQYF.

The chain joins TRBV5-1 to TRBJ2-5; the match to TRBD2 covers 15 bases. The DNA end is a closer match to TRBJ2-7, so the J assignment may be wrong. Germline V gives CDR1 SGHRS, CDR2 YFSETQ. CDR3 length: 18 residues. DNA for the CDR3: TGCGCCAGCAGCTCAGGACTAGCGGGGGGGGATTACTCCTACGAGCAGTACTTC. It encodes CASSSGLAGGDYSYEQYF.

The chain is built from TRBV7-9 and TRBJ1-2; D unclear. This CDR3 has 12 amino acids. CDR1 and CDR2 from the germline V gene are SEHNR and FQNEAQ (reference sequence). Trimming stripped 1 base from V and 8 bases from J, with 8 bases between. The CDR3 DNA is TGTGCCAGCAGCTTAGTTCGGGAGGGCTACACCTTC. Residues: CASSLVREGYTF.

The gene calls are TRBV18 and TRBJ2-1; TRBD2 matches 10 bases. Trimming removed 0 bases from V and 9 bases from J; junction bases left unmatched: 8. From germline, CDR1 is KGHSH and CDR2 LQKENI. The CDR3 runs 16 residues. The CDR3 loop reads CASSPPTAGGLVEQFF. The CDR3 region has the DNA TGTGCCAGCTCACCACCGACAGCGGGGGGGTTAGTTGAGCAGTTCTTC.

The chain has TRBV19 and TRBJ1-6, with D possibly being TRBD1 (5 bases). The V end lost 0 bases, the J end lost 6 bases, and 12 bases lay between the germline ends. The CDR3 length is 16 residues. Germline CDR1 reads LNHDA; CDR2 reads SQIVND (reference sequence). The CDR3 coding sequence is TGTGCCAGTAGTATAGATCGCGGGGCCGTTAATTCACCCCTCCACTTT. Amino acid sequence: CASSIDRGAVNSPLHF.

The J gene is TRBJ1-1, the V gene TRBV6-5; TRBD1 aligns across 10 bases. The germline V gene has CDR1 MNHEY and CDR2 SVGAGI. CDR3 size: 15 residues. V lost 1 base, J lost 5 bases, and 4 bases stayed unmatched. The CDR3 spells CASSYFPGQGTEAFF. The CDR3 DNA sequence: TGTGCCAGCAGTTACTTTCCGGGACAGGGGACTGAAGCTTTCTTT.

The chain is built from TRBV18 and TRBJ1-2; 11 bases agree with TRBD1. The CDR3 runs to 15 residues. The germline CDR1 and CDR2 sequences are KGHSH and LQKENI. V was clipped by 3 bases and J by 4 bases; unmatched bases: 4. CDR3 protein: CASSPLGQGGYGYTF. The DNA for the CDR3 is TGTGCCAGCTCACCGCTGGGACAGGGGGGCTATGGCTACACCTTC.

V usage is TRBV2 and J usage is TRBJ1-1; TRBD1 is a possible D gene (6 bases). The germline V gene has CDR1 SNHLY and CDR2 FYNNEI. V lost 6 bases and J 4 bases, leaving 15 bases between the germline ends. There are 14 residues in the CDR3. CDR3 in DNA: TGTGCCAGCAGCCCTTGGACAGACGGCACTGAAGCTTTCTTT. It is translated as CASSPWTDGTEAFF. The full variable domain, rest sourced from reference TRBV2 and TRBJ1-1, is EPEVTQTPSHQVTQMGQEVILRCVPISNHLYFYWYRQILGQKVEFLVSFYNNEISEKSEIFDDQFSVERPDGSNFTLKIRSTKLEDSAMYFCASSPWTDGTEAFFGQGTRLTVV.

The rearrangement uses TRBV4-3 and TRBJ2-7; weak D call: TRBD1 (5 bases). Trimming stripped 0 bases from V and 0 bases from J, with 9 bases between. The CDR3 spans 15 residues. Germline CDR1 and CDR2: LGHNA and YSLEER. CDR3 sequence: CASSQEADSSYEQYF. DNA for the CDR3: TGCGCCAGCAGCCAAGAGGCCGACAGCTCCTACGAGCAGTACTTC.

The chain uses TRBV2 and TRBJ1-1; 8 bases match TRBD1. Trimming removed 7 bases from V and 1 base from J; junction bases left unmatched: 5. This CDR3 contains 14 residues. The germline gives CDR1 SNHLY, CDR2 FYNNEI. CDR3 protein: CASNQGAWNTEAFF. CDR3 sequence (DNA): TGTGCCAGCAACCAGGGGGCTTGGAACACTGAAGCTTTCTTT.

V gene TRBV30 combines with J gene TRBJ1-1, with a possible D match to TRBD1 (6 bases). Per the germline V gene, CDR1 is GTSNPN and CDR2 is SVGIG (reference sequence). CDR3 size: 13 residues. With 5 bases removed from V and 6 bases from J, the gap between germline ends came to 16 bases. In nucleotides, the CDR3 is TGTGCCTGGGGGGACACCCGTTGGTCTGAAGCTTTCTTT. This encodes CAWGDTRWSEAFF.

CDR3 sequence: CASSPFGDSYEQYF. CDR3 in DNA: TGTGCCAGCAGCCCCTTCGGGGACTCCTACGAGCAGTACTTC. The rearrangement joins TRBV11-3 to TRBJ2-7; TRBD2 might be the D (5 bases). Deletions cut 5 bases from V and 0 bases from J, with 11 bases between. The CDR3 totals 14 residues. Germline V gene data show CDR1 as SGHNT and CDR2 as YENEEA. The variable domain in full, completed from reference TRBV11-3 and TRBJ2-7, reads EAGVVQSPRYKIIEKKQPVAFWCNPISGHNTLYWYLQNLGQGPELLIRYENEEAVDDSQLPKDRFSAERLKGVDSTLKIQPAELGDSAVYLCASSPFGDSYEQYFGPGTRLTVT.

This rearrangement joins TRBV4-3 to TRBJ1-2; D not resolved. Germline loops: CDR1 LGHNA, CDR2 YSLEER. CDR3 length equals 17 residues. V was pared by 1 base and J by 4 bases, with 19 bases between. CDR3 in DNA: TGCGCCAGCAGCCAAGGGGTTGGCGGTCCGAACTTCTATGGCTACACCTTC. The encoded protein is CASSQGVGGPNFYGYTF.

The chain links TRBV9 to TRBJ1-2; 7 bases map to TRBD1. V lost 0 bases, J lost 4 bases, and 6 bases stayed unmatched. CDR1 and CDR2 from the germline V gene are SGDLS and YYNGEE. This CDR3 is 15 amino acids long. CDR3: CASSVEGGGGYGYTF. Here the CDR3 DNA reads TGTGCCAGCAGCGTAGAAGGGGGCGGTGGCTATGGCTACACCTTC.

The rearrangement joins TRBV4-2 to TRBJ2-1, with a possible D match to TRBD2 (5 bases). Germline CDR1 reads LGHNA; CDR2 reads YNFKEQ. The CDR3 extends over 14 amino acids. V was pared by 0 bases and J by 6 bases, with 9 bases between. The CDR3 DNA reads as TGTGCCAGCAGCCAAGAGAGTACTAGCAATGAGCAGTTCTTC. It is translated as CASSQESTSNEQFF.